One and the same sample provided the 15 T cell receptor beta chains below, sequenced in a study of blood T cells in healthy people across ages. With a J-beta primer mix and a sample-barcoded 5' primer, a second PCR ran 7 to 11 cycles. MiXCR, applied by TCRdb to the 5' RACE reads, yields one record per CDR3 protein. Of hundreds of thousands of distinct CDR3 sequences in the sample, just under 25% were seen once. These same data were also listed under a study on T cells of mothers and their children.

The sequenced material came from blood. The receptors originated from a boy aged 10-17 years in good health.

This clonotype was seen a handful of times. The chain is built from TRBV11-2 and TRBJ2-3; 7 nucleotides align to TRBD2. Germline CDR1 reads SGHAT; CDR2 reads FQNNGV. This CDR3 region has 16 residues. V shed 2 bases and J 0 bases; nucleotides not matched to a gene: 5. CDR3 sequence reads: CASSLSGSGSTDTQYF. CDR3 nucleotides: TGTGCCAGCAGCTTATCGGGTAGCGGGAGCACAGATACGCAGTATTTT.

The CDR3 sequence is CASSRPLAGDSQETQYF. CDR3 nucleotides: TGTGCCAGCAGCCGCCCTTTAGCGGGGGACTCACAAGAGACCCAGTACTTC. The chain combines TRBV12-3 or TRBV12-4 with TRBJ2-5, with 9 nucleotides matching TRBD2. The CDR3 is 17 amino acids. V gave up 6 bases and J gave up 2 bases; unmatched junction bases: 13.

The chain links TRBV20-1 to TRBJ2-5; D perhaps matches TRBD2 (5 bases). This CDR3 comprises 13 residues. In germline, CDR1 is DFQATT, CDR2 SNEGSKA (reference sequence). Deletions cut 4 bases from V and 5 bases from J, with 14 bases between. Written as DNA, the CDR3 is TGCAGTGCTATTAGACCGCCTAGCGAGACCCAGTACTTC. It is translated as CSAIRPPSETQYF.

This clonotype was seen repeatedly, ten times or more. The V gene is TRBV29-1, the J gene TRBJ2-4; possibly TRBD2 for D (5 bases). The germline V and J ends were trimmed by 3 bases and 8 bases, with 8 bases remaining between them. The length of the CDR3 is 11 residues. CDR1 and CDR2 from the germline V gene are SQVTM and ANQGSEA. Written as DNA, the CDR3 is TGCAGCGTTGATGTCGGGGACATTCAGTACTTC. Translation gives CSVDVGDIQYF.

This clonotype was seen more than once but under ten times. V is TRBV29-1 and J is TRBJ2-7; the match to TRBD2 covers 11 bases. The CDR3 has 14 amino acids. J was trimmed by 0 bases and V by 5 bases; bases with no gene match: 3. Germline assignment: CDR1 SQVTM and CDR2 ANQGSEA. This chain's CDR3 is CSVLLAGVSYEQYF. DNA for the CDR3: TGCAGCGTTCTACTAGCGGGGGTCTCCTACGAGCAGTACTTC.

This chain connects TRBV12-3 or TRBV12-4 to TRBJ1-5; 10 positions agree with TRBD1. The CDR3 spans 17 residues. The J segment lost 6 bases and the V segment lost 2 bases, leaving 10 bases of the junction unmatched. CDR3 sequence: CASSLFGRQGARQPQHF. The CDR3, as DNA: TGTGCCAGCAGTTTATTCGGGAGACAGGGGGCTCGTCAGCCCCAGCATTTT.

The chain couples TRBV5-1 to TRBJ2-7; TRBD2 matches 10 bases. V lost 0 bases, J lost 4 bases, and 4 bases stayed unmatched. The length of the CDR3 is 15 residues. CDR1 SGHRS and CDR2 YFSETQ come from the germline V gene. This CDR3 is CASSLASGSGYEQYF. The CDR3 DNA is TGCGCCAGCAGCTTGGCTAGCGGGAGCGGTTACGAGCAGTACTTC.

The chain couples TRBV5-1 to TRBJ1-1; possible D gene TRBD1, 5 bases. V dropped 0 bases and J dropped 6 bases, with 9 bases sitting between them. The CDR3 runs to 13 residues. The V gene's germline CDR1 is SGHRS and CDR2 YFSETQ. The CDR3 DNA follows: TGCGCCAGCAGCTTGGTGCGGACATCTGAAGCTTTCTTT. Its translation is CASSLVRTSEAFF.

The chain is built from TRBV20-1 and TRBJ2-3, with D possibly being TRBD2 (5 bases). The CDR3 sequence is 13 residues long. Germline CDR1 and CDR2: DFQATT and SNEGSKA (reference sequence). CDR3 in amino acids: CSAELVRSDTQYF. The CDR3 region has the DNA TGCAGCGCCGAACTAGTTCGGTCAGATACGCAGTATTTT.

The rearrangement joins TRBV25-1 to TRBJ2-7; 9 positions match TRBD2. Germline V CDR1 and CDR2: MGHDK, SYGVNS. V dropped 5 bases and J dropped 1; count of bases not matched to a gene: 9. The CDR3 sequence is 16 residues long. CDR3 coding DNA: TGTGCCAGCAGTCCAGGACGACTAGCGGAATCCTACGAGCAGTACTTC. Amino acid sequence: CASSPGRLAESYEQYF.

The chain links TRBV5-1 to TRBJ2-5, with TRBD2 matching 11 bases. The CDR3 loop spans 15 amino acids. The V gene end was trimmed by 4 bases and the J gene end by 10 bases; junction bases not matched to a gene: 12. CDR1 SGHRS and CDR2 YFSETQ come from the germline V gene. The CDR3 bases are TGCGCCAGCAGCCCCCTAGCGGGGGGCTCGGCGGGCCAGTACTTC. Translation: CASSPLAGGSAGQYF.

This clonotype was seen more than once but under ten times. V is TRBV5-1 and J is TRBJ2-5; possible D gene TRBD1, 5 bases. From germline, CDR1 is SGHRS and CDR2 YFSETQ. The germline V and J ends were trimmed by 3 bases and 3 bases, with 9 bases remaining between them. The CDR3 is made up of 13 amino acids. This chain's CDR3 is CASSSGHKETQYF. Here the CDR3 DNA reads TGCGCCAGCAGCTCTGGACACAAAGAGACCCAGTACTTC.

The DNA for the CDR3 is TGTGCCAGCAGTTACGAAGGGCTGACTGAAGCTTTCTTT. This encodes CASSYEGLTEAFF. The chain couples TRBV6-5 to TRBJ1-1, with D hard to call. Germline loops: CDR1 MNHEY, CDR2 SVGAGI. V lost 2 bases, J lost 5 bases, and 9 bases lay in between. The CDR3 consists of 13 residues.

The table lists this clonotype with a few counts. This chain uses TRBV29-1 with TRBJ1-1; D unresolved. Trimming left V 8 bases short and J 0 bases short, with 7 bases between. CDR3 length: 11 amino acids. Germline assignment: CDR1 SQVTM and CDR2 ANQGSEA. CDR3 loop: CSIKVNTEAFF. As DNA, the CDR3 is TGCAGCATAAAGGTGAACACTGAAGCTTTCTTT.

The rearrangement joins TRBV7-2 to TRBJ2-7, with D maybe TRBD2 (6 bases). Trimming removed 7 bases at V and 7 bases at J, with 17 bases between. CDR1 SGHTA and CDR2 FQGNSA come from the germline V gene. This CDR3 region has 13 residues. CDR3 sequence (DNA): TGTGCCAGCACACCGGGACTCGGGTGGGAGCAGTACTTC. It codes for CASTPGLGWEQYF.